This TCR beta chain is from a study of T cell changes during pregnancy in multiple sclerosis. Using immunoSEQ multiplex PCR, the repertoire was profiled, and TCRdb retains in-frame clones only, with some absent. Seen here are around 70,000 clones, roughly 94% observed once, and the top ten hold over 1.1%. Germline CDR1 reads MGHRA; CDR2 reads YSYEKL. With 1 base clipped from V and 7 bases from J, the junction kept 7 bases outside the gene matches. The CDR3 is 15 amino acids. The J gene is TRBJ1-5, the V gene TRBV4-1, with TRBD1 matching over 7 bases. The sequence derives from a female donor with multiple sclerosis, enrolled in a pregnancy study. The specimen was peripheral blood, collected after pregnancy. CDR3 in amino acids: CASSQVTGFNQPQHF. CDR3 sequence (DNA): TGCGCCAGCAGCCAAGTGACAGGGTTCAACCAGCCCCAGCATTTT.